The 3 T cell receptor beta chains below come from one sample, sequenced in a study of beta chain features in type 1 diabetes (dated by TCRdb to the late 2010s). Receptor amplification or capture employed the immunoSEQ multiplex PCR assay. The entire amount of isolated RNA was reverse transcribed using the High Capacity cDNA Reverse Transcription Kit, so the sequenced TCRB transcripts were expressed ones. What TCRdb holds here is the immuneACCESS table cut down to in-frame rearrangements. Part of the clones is not present; checked against another copy, under half of the missing clones reflect an unresolved V gene, and the others are unexplained. Here the sample has about 350,000 clones; around 20% occur a single time. 0.035% to 0.05% of the sample is held by the ten biggest clonotypes. What was sequenced was naive CD4+ T cells from blood. Sample cell subset or site, as interpreted from the label and publication: true naive CD4+ T cells. These TCRs come from a young woman in good health.

This sequence joins TRBV25-1 and TRBJ2-5; perhaps TRBD2 as D (6 bases). The V end was cut by 3 bases, the J end by 4 bases, with 12 bases between. The CDR3 extends over 14 amino acids. Germline V gives CDR1 MGHDK, CDR2 SYGVNS. DNA of the CDR3: TGTGCCAGCAGTGAGAGGGGCGGGGCAGAGACCCAGTACTTC. This encodes CASSERGGAETQYF.

This clone was counted a few times. This chain links TRBV29-1 with TRBJ1-1; 10 nucleotides agree with TRBD1. This CDR3 has 14 amino acids. The V gene end was trimmed by 6 bases and the J gene end by 7 bases; junction bases not matched to a gene: 11. Germline loops: CDR1 SQVTM, CDR2 ANQGSEA. This chain's CDR3 is CSVRDRGRIFEAFF. The DNA of the CDR3 is TGCAGCGTGAGAGACAGGGGGCGGATTTTTGAAGCTTTCTTT.

This clone came up a few times. The chain is built from TRBV6-5 and TRBJ1-2; the D gene is possibly TRBD1 (6 bases). Trimming took off 0 bases at V and 5 bases at J, with 16 bases between the two ends. Germline loops: CDR1 MNHEY, CDR2 SVGAGI. The CDR3 length is 16 residues. The CDR3 reads CASSYSSGEGGYGYTF. The CDR3 coding sequence is TGTGCCAGCAGTTACTCGAGTGGGGAAGGGGGTTATGGCTACACCTTC.